The 24 T cell receptor beta chains in this list originate from one sample, sequenced in a study of OX40 agonist ivuxolimab in advanced cancers. The method was immunoSEQ multiplex PCR; TCRdb's version includes in-frame clones alone and lacks a portion of them. The sample lists about 77,000 clones; roughly 80% were seen once. Material: CD4+ or CD8+ T cells sorted from blood, obtained in a trial of the OX40 agonist ivuxolimab. These receptors originate from an adult with an advanced solid tumor such as melanoma, head and neck, liver or kidney cancer.

This chain connects TRBV14 to TRBJ2-2; TRBD1 is a possible D gene (5 bases). The germline V gene has CDR1 SGHDN and CDR2 FVKESK. V was clipped by 4 bases and J by 8 bases, with 20 bases between them. CDR3 length equals 16 residues. CDR3 in DNA: TGTGCCAGCAGCCGATCCATACCTGCCAAGGGGGGGGAGCTGTTTTTT. The encoded protein is CASSRSIPAKGGELFF. The variable domain in full, with the rest retrieved from reference TRBV14 and TRBJ2-2, is EAGVTQFPSHSVIEKGQTVTLRCDPISGHDNLYWYRRVMGKEIKFLLHFVKESKQDESGMPNNRFLAERTGGTYSTLKVQPAELEDSGVYFCASSRSIPAKGGELFFGEGSRLTVL.

Points on this clone: Mismatch with germline at one junction end may stem from a read error. The chain uses TRBV7-7 and TRBJ2-4; D remains unclear. Per the germline V gene, CDR1 is SSHAT and CDR2 is FNYEAQ (reference sequence). The CDR3 contains 11 residues. The chain's CDR3 is CASNNALSCHF. Written as DNA, the CDR3 is TGTGCCAGCAATAATGCACTATCTTGTCACTTC.

The rearrangement uses TRBV4-3 and TRBJ2-1, with D tentatively TRBD2 (6 bases). This CDR3 contains 14 residues. Germline values: CDR1 LGHNA, CDR2 YSLEER. Trimming cost V 4 bases and J 7 bases, with 14 bases left between them. CDR3 nucleotide sequence: TGCGCCAGCAGCCTGGGACTTCCGGCGAATGAGCAGTTCTTC. Translating gives CASSLGLPANEQFF.

This clone was seen a single time. The gene calls are TRBV6-1 and TRBJ2-3, with TRBD1 matching 11 bases. The CDR3 consists of 13 residues. The J segment lost 5 bases and the V segment lost 7 bases, leaving 2 bases of the junction unmatched. Germline lookup yields CDR1 MNHNS and CDR2 SASEGT. For the CDR3, the DNA is TGTGCCAGCAAGGGACAGGGGGAAGATACGCAGTATTTT. Its protein is CASKGQGEDTQYF.

The chain uses TRBV7-6 and TRBJ1-1; perhaps TRBD1 as D (6 bases). The CDR3 length is 14 residues. Germline CDR1 SGHVS, CDR2 FNYEAQ. V shed 5 bases and J shed 1 base, with 11 bases lying between them. The CDR3 region has the DNA TGTGCCAGCAGCCCAGGGGAGGGGAACACTGAAGCTTTCTTT. Protein product: CASSPGEGNTEAFF.

The gene calls are TRBV4-1 and TRBJ1-4, with 7 bases aligning to TRBD1. The CDR3 is made up of 17 amino acids. The germline gives CDR1 MGHRA, CDR2 YSYEKL. Unmatched junction bases numbered 13, after V lost 3 bases and J lost 6 bases. The CDR3 region has the DNA TGCGCCAGCAGCCAGCCCGCTAGGGGACAGAGAGATGAAAAACTGTTTTTT. This sequence encodes CASSQPARGQRDEKLFF.

This sequence joins TRBV29-1 and TRBJ2-2; 9 bases fit TRBD2. The germline gives CDR1 SQVTM, CDR2 ANQGSEA. The CDR3 is 13 amino acids. V lost 7 bases and J lost 4; bases outside the gene matches: 4. This CDR3 is CSGGLASTGELFF. The CDR3, as DNA: TGCAGCGGAGGACTAGCGAGCACCGGGGAGCTGTTTTTT.

This clone was seen a single time. The rearrangement uses TRBV19 and TRBJ2-1; 10 bases fit TRBD1. The CDR3 extends over 16 amino acids. The V gene's germline CDR1 is LNHDA and CDR2 SQIVND (reference sequence). With V trimmed by 6 bases and J by 9 bases, 14 bases remained unmatched. The CDR3 DNA follows: TGTGCCAGTAGCCTAGCCGGGACAGGGGTTTGGAGTGAGCAGTTCTTC. Its translation: CASSLAGTGVWSEQFF.

This chain joins TRBV9 and TRBJ2-3; 14 positions match TRBD2. The CDR3 loop spans 15 amino acids. In germline, CDR1 is SGDLS, CDR2 YYNGEE. V lost 2 bases and J lost 6; bases outside the gene matches: 2. CDR3 sequence: CASSVGTSGSDTQYF. The CDR3 coding sequence is TGTGCCAGCAGCGTTGGGACTAGCGGGAGCGATACGCAGTATTTT.

The rearrangement uses TRBV9 and TRBJ2-1, with 11 bases aligning to TRBD1. This CDR3 is 16 amino acids long. CDR1 SGDLS and CDR2 YYNGEE come from the germline V gene. Trimming took 4 bases from V and 5 from J; bases not matched to a gene: 8. CDR3 DNA: TGTGCCAGCAGCCGTATTCCGGGACAGGGGGACAATGAGCAGTTCTTC. It specifies CASSRIPGQGDNEQFF.

The CDR3 region has the DNA TGTGCCAGCAGTTCAGTGACAGGTGAATCACCCCTCCACTTT. Translation: CASSSVTGESPLHF. The J gene is TRBJ1-6, the V gene TRBV2; D may be TRBD1 (6 bases). The CDR3 runs to 14 residues. The germline V and J ends were trimmed by 5 bases and 10 bases, with 15 bases remaining between them. In germline, CDR1 is SNHLY, CDR2 FYNNEI.

V and J are TRBV19 and TRBJ2-3; weak D call: TRBD2 (7 bases). The CDR3 sequence is 15 residues long. Trimming cost V 3 bases and J 3 bases, with 13 bases left between them. Germline V gives CDR1 LNHDA, CDR2 SQIVND (reference sequence). This CDR3 is CASSIMGGRTDTQYF. CDR3 in DNA: TGTGCCAGTAGTATTATGGGGGGGCGGACAGATACGCAGTATTTT.

This chain uses TRBV5-1 with TRBJ2-1, with D possibly being TRBD1 (7 bases). The CDR3 extends over 16 amino acids. CDR1 and CDR2 (germline): SGHRS, YFSETQ. V gave up 0 bases and J gave up 6 bases, with 16 bases separating them. Written as DNA, the CDR3 is TGCGCCAGCAGCTTGGCCGGCGGGACAGAATTCAATGAGCAGTTCTTC. It translates to CASSLAGGTEFNEQFF.

CDR3 region: CASRTAGGKDEQYF. DNA for the CDR3: TGTGCCAGCAGGACCGCCGGGGGCAAGGACGAGCAGTACTTC. J is TRBJ2-7 and V is TRBV28; D may match TRBD1 or TRBD2 (6 bases each). The CDR3 covers 14 residues. Trimming pared 6 bases from V and 5 bases from J, leaving 17 bases between. Germline V gene lookup returns CDR1 MDHEN and CDR2 SYDVKM.

The chain uses TRBV5-1 and TRBJ2-2; 9 bases agree with TRBD1. The germline CDR1 and CDR2 sequences are SGHRS and YFSETQ. The CDR3 is 15 residues long. V was pared by 4 bases and J by 7 bases, with 8 bases of the junction left unmatched. The DNA for the CDR3 is TGCGCCAGCAGCCCCGGGACAGGGACGGGCGGGGAGCTGTTTTTT. Amino acid sequence: CASSPGTGTGGELFF.

This chain connects TRBV7-2 to TRBJ2-7, with D maybe TRBD2 (6 bases). Germline V gene lookup returns CDR1 SGHTA and CDR2 FQGNSA. CDR3 size: 15 residues. V dropped 1 base and J dropped 1 base, with 11 bases sitting between them. In DNA form, the CDR3 reads TGTGCCAGCAGCTTAGAACGGGGACTTTCCTACGAGCAGTACTTC. It specifies CASSLERGLSYEQYF.

This clone was observed a single time. The J gene is TRBJ1-2, the V gene TRBV6-1; D possibly corresponds to TRBD1 (6 bases). The CDR3 spans 13 residues. The germline gives CDR1 MNHNS, CDR2 SASEGT. Trimming took 5 bases from V and 7 from J, leaving 14 bases between them. Written as DNA, the CDR3 is TGTGCCAGCAGTAATCTCGACAGGACTGGCTACACCTTC. Its translation: CASSNLDRTGYTF.

The chain is built from TRBV19 and TRBJ1-2; D is perhaps TRBD1 (6 bases). The CDR3 extends over 20 amino acids. Per germline, CDR1 LNHDA and CDR2 SQIVND (reference sequence). Trimming left V 5 bases short and J 1 base short, with 29 bases between. The CDR3 nucleotides read TGTGCCAGTAGTCCCCAACAACAGGGAAGTCCCGTTTGTTTTAACTATGGCTACACCTTC. Translation gives CASSPQQQGSPVCFNYGYTF.

Written as DNA, the CDR3 is TGTGCCAGTAGTATACCAGGAGGGGGCTTGAACACTGAAGCTTTCTTT. Translation: CASSIPGGGLNTEAFF. This sequence joins TRBV19 and TRBJ1-1; 7 positions match TRBD1. The CDR3 contains 16 residues. V lost 2 bases to trimming and J lost 0 bases; unmatched junction nucleotides: 6. The germline CDR1 and CDR2 sequences are LNHDA and SQIVND (reference sequence).

The chain couples TRBV5-1 to TRBJ1-1; 7 bases are a match to TRBD1. J lost 7 bases, V lost 3 bases, and 6 bases had no gene match. CDR3 length equals 13 residues. Per the germline V gene, CDR1 is SGHRS and CDR2 is YFSETQ. Written as DNA, the CDR3 is TGCGCCAGCAGCTCCGAGGGGGCCGTTGAAGCTTTCTTT. Its protein product is CASSSEGAVEAFF.

The chain joins TRBV27 to TRBJ2-5, with 7 bases lining up with TRBD1. Germline CDR1 and CDR2: MNHEY and SMNVEV (reference sequence). This CDR3 is built from 15 residues. V trimming: 6 bases; J trimming: 5 bases; junction bases outside the gene matches: 12. The CDR3, as DNA: TGTGCCAGCAGCCAGGGAGACAGGGCTGTCGAGACCCAGTACTTC. It codes for CASSQGDRAVETQYF.

J is TRBJ2-1 and V is TRBV11-3; 9 bases are shared with TRBD2. The V gene end was trimmed by 4 bases and the J gene end by 7 bases; junction bases not matched to a gene: 8. CDR1 is SGHNT, CDR2 YENEEA, per germline. The CDR3 extends over 15 amino acids. DNA for the CDR3: TGTGCCAGCAGCTCAGGGGTTAGCGGGGGTAATGAGCAGTTCTTC. Amino acid sequence: CASSSGVSGGNEQFF.

The rearrangement joins TRBV6-1 to TRBJ2-2; the match to TRBD2 covers 16 bases. V shed 2 bases, J shed 8 bases, and the junction held 14 bases outside the gene matches. This CDR3 contains 20 residues. CDR1 and CDR2 (germline): MNHNS, SASEGT. CDR3 residues: CASSETGPGLAGGSGGELFF. CDR3 nucleotide sequence: TGTGCCAGCAGTGAAACCGGGCCGGGACTAGCGGGGGGGAGTGGTGGGGAGCTGTTTTTT.

V gene TRBV2 combines with J gene TRBJ1-2; 9 bases match TRBD1. The germline gives CDR1 SNHLY, CDR2 FYNNEI. The CDR3 runs 19 residues. With 0 bases clipped from V and 5 bases from J, the junction kept 16 bases outside the gene matches. The CDR3 DNA reads as TGTGCCAGCAGTGAAGCGCTTCATTATATGGGACAGGGAAAATATGGCTACACCTTC. It specifies CASSEALHYMGQGKYGYTF.